These 8 T cell receptor beta chains originate from one sample sequenced in a study of blood T cell repertoires in COVID-19. The table came from immunoSEQ multiplex PCR; TCRdb's copy has only in-frame clones and leaves some out. The sample has tens of thousands of clones, 70% to 85% seen once. The specimen sequenced was peripheral blood. The receptors were sampled from a human donor in a cohort sampled during active COVID-19.

The rearrangement links TRBV19 to TRBJ1-1; TRBD1 is a possible D gene (6 bases). The germline CDR1 and CDR2 sequences are LNHDA and SQIVND (reference sequence). Trimming stripped 8 bases from V and 3 bases from J, with 16 bases between. CDR3 length: 14 amino acids. The CDR3 spells CASGTRARDTEAFF. CDR3 sequence (DNA): TGTGCCAGTGGGACACGGGCTCGCGACACTGAAGCTTTCTTT.

V gene TRBV29-1 combines with J gene TRBJ1-6; maybe TRBD1 (6 bases). Trimming pared 3 bases from V and 6 bases from J, leaving 9 bases between. CDR1 and CDR2 from the germline V gene are SQVTM and ANQGSEA. The CDR3 totals 13 residues. This CDR3 reads CSVEADSNSPLHF. The CDR3 nucleotides read TGCAGCGTTGAGGCGGACAGTAATTCACCCCTCCACTTT. Variable domain in full (rest from reference TRBV29-1 and TRBJ1-6): SAVISQKPSRDICQRGTSLTIQCQVDSQVTMMFWYRQQPGQSLTLIATANQGSEATYESGFVIDKFPISRPNLTFSTLTVSNMSPEDSSIYLCSVEADSNSPLHFGNGTRLTVT.

The J gene is TRBJ1-6, the V gene TRBV2, with D tentatively TRBD1 (6 bases). CDR3 length: 16 residues. V was pared by 8 bases and J by 4 bases, with 18 bases between. Germline V lookup: CDR1 SNHLY, CDR2 FYNNEI. CDR3 loop: CASLRAGTLYNSPLHF. CDR3 DNA sequence: TGTGCCAGCTTAAGGGCCGGGACATTATATAATTCACCCCTCCACTTT.

The gene calls are TRBV5-4 and TRBJ1-1; D not certain. V was pared by 0 bases and J by 5 bases, with 8 bases between. The germline gives CDR1 SGHNT, CDR2 YYREEE (reference sequence). The CDR3 has 13 amino acids. CDR3 nucleotide sequence: TGTGCCAGCAGCTTGGTCGGGAAAACTGAAGCTTTCTTT. Protein sequence: CASSLVGKTEAFF. Full variable domain (rest looked up from reference TRBV5-4 and TRBJ1-1): ETGVTQSPTHLIKTRGQQVTLRCSSQSGHNTVSWYQQALGQGPQFIFQYYREEENGRGNFPPRFSGLQFPNYSSELNVNALELDDSALYLCASSLVGKTEAFFGQGTRLTVV.

The chain is built from TRBV3-1 (or the pseudogene TRBV3-2) and TRBJ1-1; TRBD1 aligns across 8 bases. Trimming cost V 6 bases and J 10 bases; bases outside gene matches: 10. The CDR3 extends over 13 amino acids. Germline V CDR1 and CDR2: LGHDT, YNNKEL (reference sequence). DNA of the CDR3: TGTGCCAGCAGTGATAGGACAGGGAGTGGAGCTTTCTTT. Encoded protein: CASSDRTGSGAFF.

This chain uses TRBV5-5 with TRBJ1-6; 8 bases match TRBD1. V lost 4 bases and J lost 10; bases outside the gene matches: 7. There are 14 residues in the CDR3. Per germline, CDR1 SGHKS and CDR2 YYEKEE (reference sequence). CDR3 nucleotides: TGTGCCAGCAGCGCGACAGGGGATCGGTCACCCCTCCACTTT. Translation: CASSATGDRSPLHF.

In nucleotides, the CDR3 is TGTGCCAGCAGCTTAGCCGGTTCGGGGGCCTACGAGCAGTACTTC. It translates to CASSLAGSGAYEQYF. The rearrangement links TRBV7-2 to TRBJ2-7, with D possibly TRBD2 on 6 matching bases. The V gene's germline CDR1 is SGHTA and CDR2 FQGNSA. V shed 0 bases and J shed 2 bases, with 11 bases lying between them. CDR3 length equals 15 residues.

In DNA, the CDR3 is TGTGCCAGTAGTATAGGAGGGAGTGGAGTTGGTCAAGAGACCCAGTACTTC. Protein sequence: CASSIGGSGVGQETQYF. The chain joins TRBV19 to TRBJ2-5; a weak D match, TRBD2 (5 bases). CDR1 is LNHDA and CDR2 is SQIVND in the germline V gene (reference sequence). The CDR3 contains 17 residues. Between the trimmed V and J ends, which lost 1 base and 2 bases, there was a span of 17 bases.